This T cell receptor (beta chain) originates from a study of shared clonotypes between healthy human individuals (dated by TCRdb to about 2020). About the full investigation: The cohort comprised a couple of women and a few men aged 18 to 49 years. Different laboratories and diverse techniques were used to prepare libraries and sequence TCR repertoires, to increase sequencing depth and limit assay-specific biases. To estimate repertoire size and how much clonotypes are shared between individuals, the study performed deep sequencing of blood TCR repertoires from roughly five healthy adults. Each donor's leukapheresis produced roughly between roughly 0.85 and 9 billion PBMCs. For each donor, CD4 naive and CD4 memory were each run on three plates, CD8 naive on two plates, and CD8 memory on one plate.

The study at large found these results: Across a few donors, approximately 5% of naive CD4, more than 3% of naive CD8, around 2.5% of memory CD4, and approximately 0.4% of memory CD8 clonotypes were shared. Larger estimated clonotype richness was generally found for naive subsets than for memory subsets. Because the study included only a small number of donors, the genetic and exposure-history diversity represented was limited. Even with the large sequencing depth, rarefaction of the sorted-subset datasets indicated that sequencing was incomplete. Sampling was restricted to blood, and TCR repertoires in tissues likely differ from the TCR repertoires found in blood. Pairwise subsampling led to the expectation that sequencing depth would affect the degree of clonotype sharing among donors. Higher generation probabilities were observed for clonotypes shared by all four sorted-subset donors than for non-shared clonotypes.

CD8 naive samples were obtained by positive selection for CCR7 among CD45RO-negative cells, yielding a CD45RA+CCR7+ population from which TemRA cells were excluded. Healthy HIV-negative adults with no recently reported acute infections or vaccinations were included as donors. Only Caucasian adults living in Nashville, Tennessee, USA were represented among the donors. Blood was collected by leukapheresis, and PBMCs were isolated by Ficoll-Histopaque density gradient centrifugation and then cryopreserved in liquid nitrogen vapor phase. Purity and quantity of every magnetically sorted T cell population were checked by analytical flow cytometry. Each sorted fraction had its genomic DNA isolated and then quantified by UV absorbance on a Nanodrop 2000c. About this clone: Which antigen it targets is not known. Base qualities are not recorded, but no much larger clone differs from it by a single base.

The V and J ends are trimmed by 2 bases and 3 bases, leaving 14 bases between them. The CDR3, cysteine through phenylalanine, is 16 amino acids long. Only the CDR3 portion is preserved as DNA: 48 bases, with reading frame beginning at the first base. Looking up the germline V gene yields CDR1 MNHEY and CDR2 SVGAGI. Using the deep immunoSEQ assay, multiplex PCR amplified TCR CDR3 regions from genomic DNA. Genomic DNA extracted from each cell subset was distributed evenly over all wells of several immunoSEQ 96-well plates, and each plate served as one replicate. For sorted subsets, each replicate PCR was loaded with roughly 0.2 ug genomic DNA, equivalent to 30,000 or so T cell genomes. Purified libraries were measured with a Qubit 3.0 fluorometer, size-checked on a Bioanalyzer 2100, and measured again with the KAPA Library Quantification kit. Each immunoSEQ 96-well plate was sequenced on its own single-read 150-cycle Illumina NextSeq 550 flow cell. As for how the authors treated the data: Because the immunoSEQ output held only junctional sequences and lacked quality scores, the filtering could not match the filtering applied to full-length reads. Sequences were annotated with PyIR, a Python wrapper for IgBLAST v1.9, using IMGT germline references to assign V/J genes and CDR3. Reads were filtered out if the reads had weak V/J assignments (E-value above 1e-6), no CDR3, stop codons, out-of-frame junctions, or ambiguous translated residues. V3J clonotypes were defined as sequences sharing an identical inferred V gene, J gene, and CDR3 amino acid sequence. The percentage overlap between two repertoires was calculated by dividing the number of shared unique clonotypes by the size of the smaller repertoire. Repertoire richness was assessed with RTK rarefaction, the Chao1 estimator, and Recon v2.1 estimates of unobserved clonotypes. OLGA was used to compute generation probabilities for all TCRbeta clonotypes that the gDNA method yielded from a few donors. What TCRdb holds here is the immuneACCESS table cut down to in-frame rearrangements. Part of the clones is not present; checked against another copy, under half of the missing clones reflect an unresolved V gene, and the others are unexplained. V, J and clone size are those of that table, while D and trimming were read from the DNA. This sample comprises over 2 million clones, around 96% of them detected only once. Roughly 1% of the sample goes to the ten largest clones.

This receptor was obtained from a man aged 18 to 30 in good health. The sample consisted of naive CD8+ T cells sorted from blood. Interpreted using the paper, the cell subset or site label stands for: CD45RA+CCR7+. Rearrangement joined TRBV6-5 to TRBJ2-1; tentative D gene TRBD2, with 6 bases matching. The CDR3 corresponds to CASSYGGSGVYNEQFF. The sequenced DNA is TGTGCCAGCAGTTACGGAGGGAGTGGGGTCTACAATGAGCAGTTCTTC.